The T cell receptor beta chain described here comes from a study of T cells in Graves' hyperthyroidism and ophthalmopathy. Between the trimmed V and J ends, which lost 6 bases and 7 bases, there was a span of 9 bases. Germline-derived CDR1 and CDR2 are MDHEN and SYDVKM. This CDR3 contains 12 residues. Amplification yielded TCR beta CDR3 regions, with RNA transcripts as the source. Initially, a first-round RT-PCR of the TCR CDR3 employed the HTBI primer set. One entry per CDR3 protein results from TCRdb running MiXCR on the multiplex PCR reads. The table has under 650,000 distinct CDR3 sequences, around 15% seen once. This clonotype has more than one count but fewer than ten.

This chain links TRBV28 with TRBJ1-4; D is uncertain. Sequencing was performed on blood. The clonotype was recovered from a woman aged 25 to 39 with Graves' hyperthyroidism. CDR3 sequence: CASRSLTEKLFF. CDR3 in DNA: TGTGCCAGCAGAAGTTTAACTGAAAAACTGTTTTTT. Full variable domain (remainder filled in from reference TRBV28 and TRBJ1-4): DVKVTQSSRYLVKRTGEKVFLECVQDMDHENMFWYRQDPGLGLRLIYFSYDVKMKEKGDIPEGYSVSREKKERFSLILESASTNQTSMYLCASRSLTEKLFFGSGTQLSVL.